This is a list of T cell receptor beta chains from one sample in a study of CD8+CD57+ T cells in acquired aplastic anemia. TCRdb independently ran MiXCR on the reads; one entry per CDR3 protein. The sample records over 150,000 distinct CDR3 sequences, roughly 65% being singletons. Sample: sorted CD4+, CD8+, or CD8+CD57+ T cells (not recorded which) from PBMCs. These receptor sequences come from a human donor with aplastic anemia. CDR3s include the opening cysteine and the closing phenylalanine or tryptophan. The D gene is left open where the match is weak. Rows may omit the clone size; those that give it use once, few, many or a size class.

V: TRBV20-1; D: .; J: TRBJ2-7; size: few; CDR3: CSARRTAAYEQYF; DNA: TGCAGTGCTAGACGGACAGCAGCCTACGAGCAGTACTTC
V: TRBV7-9; D: .; J: TRBJ1-1; size: .; CDR3: CASSPTGLFAEAFF; DNA: TGTGCCAGCAGCCCCACAGGGTTATTCGCTGAAGCTTTCTTT
V: TRBV10-3; D: TRBD2; J: TRBJ2-3; size: few; CDR3: CAISDGLAGGDTQYF; DNA: TGTGCCATCAGTGACGGACTAGCGGGAGGAGATACGCAGTATTTT
V: TRBV4-1; D: TRBD1; J: TRBJ1-1; size: many; CDR3: CASSQARGTMNTEAFF; DNA: TGCGCCAGCAGCCAAGCCAGGGGGACCATGAACACTGAAGCTTTCTTT
V: TRBV7-8; D: .; J: TRBJ1-2; size: .; CDR3: CASSVFSGFGSTF; DNA: TGTGCCAGCAGCGTGTTCTCCGGATTTGGATCTACCTTC
V: TRBV12-3/TRBV12-4; D: TRBD2; J: TRBJ2-1; size: many; CDR3: CASSLALAGVYNEQFF; DNA: TGTGCCAGCAGTTTGGCTCTAGCGGGGGTATACAATGAGCAGTTCTTC
V: TRBV7-9; D: TRBD2; J: TRBJ2-7; size: .; CDR3: CASSLGTSGGAVEQYF; DNA: TGTGCCAGCAGCTTGGGGACCAGCGGGGGGGCCGTCGAGCAGTACTTC
V: TRBV5-1; D: .; J: TRBJ2-7; size: .; CDR3: CASSSEPPTYEQYF; DNA: TGCGCCAGCAGCTCTGAACCACCGACCTACGAGCAGTACTTC
V: TRBV2; D: .; J: TRBJ1-2; size: .; CDR3: CASSTGIGANYGYTF; DNA: TGTGCCAGCAGTACAGGGATTGGGGCTAACTATGGCTACACCTTC
V: TRBV2; D: .; J: TRBJ2-7; size: few; CDR3: CATSRTGTYEQYF; DNA: TGTGCCACCTCACGGACGGGGACCTACGAGCAGTACTTC
V: TRBV19; D: TRBD2; J: TRBJ2-7; size: many; CDR3: CASSPSGGAYYEQYF; DNA: TGTGCCAGTAGTCCCAGCGGGGGGGCTTACTACGAGCAGTACTTC
V: TRBV7-8; D: .; J: TRBJ2-7; size: few; CDR3: CASSFWAVGRAYEQYF; DNA: TGTGCCAGCAGCTTCTGGGCTGTGGGCAGGGCGTACGAGCAGTACTTC
V: TRBV12-3/TRBV12-4; D: .; J: TRBJ2-1; size: .; CDR3: CASTIYLGDNEQFF; DNA: TGTGCCAGCACCATCTATTTAGGGGACAATGAGCAGTTCTTC
V: TRBV10-2; D: .; J: TRBJ1-2; size: many; CDR3: CASTNRDGYGYTF; DNA: TGCGCCAGCACCAACAGGGACGGCTATGGCTACACCTTC
V: TRBV6-6; D: TRBD1; J: TRBJ2-3; size: .; CDR3: CASSYGTGGRTDTQYF; DNA: TGTGCCAGCAGTTACGGGACAGGGGGAAGGACAGATACGCAGTATTTT
V: TRBV7-2; D: .; J: TRBJ1-2; size: .; CDR3: CASSLVPGRSDGYTF; DNA: TGTGCCAGCAGCTTAGTACCGGGAAGGTCAGATGGCTACACCTTC
V: TRBV10-3; D: TRBD1; J: TRBJ2-7; size: .; CDR3: CAISERGTGGSYEQYF; DNA: TGTGCCATCAGTGAGAGGGGGACAGGGGGATCCTACGAGCAGTACTTC
V: TRBV24-1; D: TRBD1; J: TRBJ2-7; size: .; CDR3: CATSGGGAGYEQYF; DNA: TGTGCCACCAGTGGAGGGGGCGCGGGCTACGAGCAGTACTTC
V: TRBV2; D: TRBD1; J: TRBJ2-2; size: many; CDR3: CASKAGTVDTGELFF; DNA: TGTGCCAGCAAAGCCGGGACAGTGGACACCGGGGAGCTGTTTTTT
V: TRBV6-9; D: .; J: TRBJ1-4; size: .; CDR3: CASSTWELFF; DNA: TGTGCCAGCAGTACGTGGGAACTGTTTTTT
V: TRBV5-1; D: .; J: TRBJ2-7; size: .; CDR3: CASSLEGRVYEQYF; DNA: TGCGCCAGCAGCTTGGAGGGCAGGGTCTACGAGCAGTACTTC
V: TRBV3-2; D: .; J: TRBJ2-2; size: .; CDR3: CASSQYLHGELFF; DNA: TGTGCCAGCAGCCAATACCTCCACGGGGAGCTGTTTTTT
V: TRBV7-9; D: .; J: TRBJ2-1; size: .; CDR3: CASSRTDYNEQFF; DNA: TGTGCCAGCAGTCGGACAGACTACAATGAGCAGTTCTTC
V: TRBV6-6; D: TRBD1; J: TRBJ1-2; size: .; CDR3: CASSPDRARDGYTF; DNA: TGTGCCAGCAGTCCCGACAGGGCTAGGGATGGCTACACCTTC
V: TRBV7-2; D: TRBD1; J: TRBJ2-1; size: .; CDR3: CASSALQGMGYNEQFF; DNA: TGTGCCAGCAGCGCCCTACAGGGGATGGGCTACAATGAGCAGTTCTTC
V: TRBV29-1; D: TRBD1; J: TRBJ2-2; size: .; CDR3: CSVQSTGDGELFF; DNA: TGCAGCGTTCAATCGACAGGGGACGGGGAGCTGTTTTTT
V: TRBV19; D: .; J: TRBJ2-5; size: once; CDR3: CTSGEGQDRQETQYF; DNA: TGTACCTCAGGGGAGGGCCAAGACAGACAAGAGACCCAGTACTTT
V: TRBV20-1; D: TRBD2; J: TRBJ2-1; size: once; CDR3: CSATGTSGRLDYNEQFF; DNA: TGCAGTGCTACCGGGACTAGCGGGAGACTTGACTACAATGAGCAGTTCTTC
V: TRBV2; D: .; J: TRBJ1-3; size: .; CDR3: CARSTRDSGNTIYF; DNA: TGTGCCAGAAGTACCAGGGACTCTGGAAACACCATATATTTT
V: TRBV4-2; D: TRBD2; J: TRBJ2-1; size: many; CDR3: CASSLLAGVNEQFF; DNA: TGTGCCAGCAGCCTCCTAGCGGGGGTCAATGAGCAGTTCTTC
V: TRBV7-2; D: TRBD1; J: TRBJ2-1; size: .; CDR3: CASSFGTGNEQFF; DNA: TGTGCCAGCAGCTTCGGGACAGGCAATGAGCAGTTCTTC
V: TRBV9; D: .; J: TRBJ2-3; size: .; CDR3: CASSSPPDTQYF; DNA: TGTGCCAGCAGCTCCCCGCCGGATACGCAGTATTTT
V: TRBV29-1; D: TRBD1; J: TRBJ2-7; size: .; CDR3: CSVNGQGVTYEQYF; DNA: TGCAGCGTTAACGGACAGGGGGTAACCTACGAGCAGTACTTC
V: TRBV2; D: TRBD2; J: TRBJ2-5; size: .; CDR3: CASSGLVGTRYF; DNA: TGTGCCAGCAGCGGACTAGTTGGGACCCGGTACTTC
V: TRBV19; D: .; J: TRBJ1-5; size: .; CDR3: CASSINENQPQHF; DNA: TGTGCCAGTAGTATAAACGAGAATCAGCCCCAGCATTTT
V: TRBV20-1; D: .; J: TRBJ2-1; size: .; CDR3: CSARNTRSYNEQFF; DNA: TGCAGTGCTAGAAATACTCGGTCCTACAATGAGCAGTTCTTC
V: TRBV5-1; D: TRBD1; J: TRBJ1-6; size: once; CDR3: CASSRRTGIGALHF; DNA: TGCGCCAGCAGCCGTCGGACAGGGATAGGAGCCCTCCACTTT
V: TRBV7-2; D: .; J: TRBJ1-3; size: .; CDR3: CASSFNSGNTIYF; DNA: TGTGCCAGCAGTTTCAACTCTGGAAACACCATATATTTT
V: TRBV7-9; D: .; J: TRBJ2-1; size: .; CDR3: CAVANSLINNEQFF; DNA: TGTGCCGTAGCGAATAGCCTTATTAACAATGAGCAGTTCTTC
V: TRBV2; D: TRBD1; J: TRBJ1-5; size: .; CDR3: CASSTGGGRPQHF; DNA: TGTGCCAGCAGCACAGGGGGAGGTCGGCCCCAGCATTTT
V: TRBV10-1; D: .; J: TRBJ2-2; size: .; CDR3: CASSENYHGELFF; DNA: TGCGCCAGCAGTGAGAACTACCACGGGGAGCTGTTTTTT
V: TRBV2; D: .; J: TRBJ1-2; size: .; CDR3: CASSERSKGNYGYTF; DNA: TGTGCCAGCAGTGAACGGTCTAAGGGGAACTATGGCTACACCTTC